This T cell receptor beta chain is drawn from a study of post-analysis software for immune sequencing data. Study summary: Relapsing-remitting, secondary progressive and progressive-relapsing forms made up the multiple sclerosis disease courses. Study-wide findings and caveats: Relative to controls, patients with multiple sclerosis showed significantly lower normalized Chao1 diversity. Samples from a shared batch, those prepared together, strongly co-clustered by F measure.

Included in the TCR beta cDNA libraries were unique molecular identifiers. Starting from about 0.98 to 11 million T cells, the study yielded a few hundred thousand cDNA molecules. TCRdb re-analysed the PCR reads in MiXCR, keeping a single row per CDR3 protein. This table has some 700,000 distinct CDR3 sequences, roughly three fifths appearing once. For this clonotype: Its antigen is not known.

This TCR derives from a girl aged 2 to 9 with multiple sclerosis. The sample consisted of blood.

Here the CDR3 DNA reads TGTGCCAGCAGTCCGAACCTCGGGGGAGTAAATACGCAGTATTTT. Its translation is CASSPNLGGVNTQYF. The chain uses TRBV12-3 or TRBV12-4 and TRBJ2-3; D might be TRBD2 (6 bases). This CDR3 has 15 residues. Trimming removed 5 bases at V and 7 bases at J, with 19 bases between.